This T cell receptor beta chain was observed in a study of human T cells and chemical hapten exposure. The ends were cut back, 2 bases at V and 9 bases at J, with 13 bases in the middle. CDR1 and CDR2 (germline): MNHEY, SVGAGI. The CDR3 is 13 residues long. The time point denotes: patch test 2, 6 weeks after DPC sensitization. The treatment: therapeutic diphenylcyclopropenone sensitization with weekly scalp DPC. Library construction involved attaching unique molecular identifiers to individual cDNA molecules, which allowed quantitative, reproducible TCR counting. TCRdb reanalysed the RACE reads using MiXCR and keeps one entry per CDR3 protein. Seen here are 110,000 to 150,000 distinct CDR3 sequences, roughly 12% observed once, and the top ten hold 1.3% to 1.5%.

The source of this sequence is a woman aged 50 to 65 with alopecia areata. Some clones in this sample may be carry-over from other donors' samples. The sequencing here drew on whole blood, taken in connection with sensitization to the hapten diphenylcyclopropenone (DPC). The chain joins TRBV6-5 to TRBJ1-2; TRBD1 is a possible D gene (5 bases). CDR3 protein: CASSYGADTRYTF. The CDR3 region has the DNA TGTGCCAGCAGTTACGGGGCAGATACTCGCTACACCTTC.